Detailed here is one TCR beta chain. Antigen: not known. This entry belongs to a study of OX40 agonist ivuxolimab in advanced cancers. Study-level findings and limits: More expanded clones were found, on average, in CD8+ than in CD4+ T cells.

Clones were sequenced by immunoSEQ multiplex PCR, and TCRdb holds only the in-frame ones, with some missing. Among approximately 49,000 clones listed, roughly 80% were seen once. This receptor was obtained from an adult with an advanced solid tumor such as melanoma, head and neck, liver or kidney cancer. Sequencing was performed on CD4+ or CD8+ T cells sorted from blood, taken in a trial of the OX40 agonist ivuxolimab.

CDR3 amino acids: CASSADRGAQYF. CDR3 sequence (DNA): TGTGCCAGCAGTGCAGACAGGGGAGCGCAGTATTTT. V is TRBV2 and J is TRBJ2-3; the match to TRBD1 covers 8 bases. From germline, CDR1 is SNHLY and CDR2 FYNNEI. The V segment lost 4 bases and the J segment 10 bases; nucleotides outside the gene matches: 4. This CDR3 has 12 residues.